The 17 T cell receptor beta chains given below trace back to one sample, sequenced in a study of Ad26.COV2.S vaccination and SARS-CoV-2 variants. The treatment: 19 received Ad26.COV2.S at low or high dose, single or two shots; about 5 received placebo; per-sample allocation not given. Sampling took place 63 days after the first vaccine or placebo injection. The method was immunoSEQ multiplex PCR; TCRdb's version includes in-frame clones alone and lacks a portion of them. The sample records about 480,000 clones, roughly 89% being singletons. The source material was peripheral blood, sampled in a trial of Ad26.COV2.S vaccine versus placebo. The receptor source for this set is a person aged 18-60 years who received the Ad26.COV2.S COVID-19 vaccine or a placebo.

The chain combines TRBV5-1 with TRBJ2-7; D perhaps matches TRBD2 (6 bases). Germline loops: CDR1 SGHRS, CDR2 YFSETQ. Deletions cut 2 bases from V and 2 bases from J, with 17 bases between. CDR3 length: 16 amino acids. DNA of the CDR3: TGCGCCAGCAGCTTATTCCCTGGGACTCCTGCCTACGAGCAGTACTTC. This translates into CASSLFPGTPAYEQYF.

The J gene is TRBJ1-1, the V gene TRBV30; D not resolved. The length of the CDR3 is 13 residues. Germline V gene data show CDR1 as GTSNPN and CDR2 as SVGIG (reference sequence). Between the trimmed V and J ends, which lost 3 bases and 6 bases, there was a span of 14 bases. CDR3 nucleotide sequence: TGTGCCTGGAGCGATGGGGTTGGGGCTGAAGCTTTCTTT. Translating gives CAWSDGVGAEAFF.

The chain links TRBV29-1 to TRBJ2-2; TRBD1 might be the D (5 bases). Deletions cut 7 bases from V and 2 bases from J, with 14 bases between. The germline CDR1 and CDR2 sequences are SQVTM and ANQGSEA. The CDR3 sequence is 14 residues long. This chain's CDR3 is CSADTTGNTGELFF. The CDR3 nucleotides read TGCAGCGCTGATACCACAGGAAACACCGGGGAGCTGTTTTTT.

The V gene is TRBV27, the J gene TRBJ1-6; no clear D gene. Germline V gene sequence: CDR1 MNHEY, CDR2 SMNVEV (reference sequence). Trimming took 5 bases from V and 7 from J, leaving 12 bases between them. CDR3 size: 14 residues. The CDR3 sequence is CASSPQRMNSPLHF. The CDR3 DNA reads TGTGCCAGCAGTCCCCAACGTATGAATTCACCCCTCCACTTT.

The chain joins TRBV6-2 or TRBV6-3 to TRBJ2-1; 10 nucleotides line up with TRBD1. Germline CDR1 reads MNHEY; CDR2 reads SVGEGT. This CDR3 spans 15 amino acids. The V segment lost 4 bases and the J segment 8 bases; nucleotides outside the gene matches: 8. The CDR3 is CASSFVGTGDHEQFF. The CDR3 DNA follows: TGTGCCAGCAGTTTCGTTGGGACAGGGGACCATGAGCAGTTCTTC.

This clone is a singleton in its sample. The rearrangement links TRBV7-2 to TRBJ2-2, with D tentatively TRBD1 (5 bases). V was pared by 0 bases and J by 3 bases, with 11 bases between. The CDR3 is 16 residues long. Germline CDR1 and CDR2: SGHTA and FQGNSA. The CDR3 coding sequence is TGTGCCAGCAGCTTAGCAGGGGATATTTACACCGGGGAGCTGTTTTTT. As protein: CASSLAGDIYTGELFF.

The V gene is TRBV15, the J gene TRBJ2-2; the match to TRBD1 covers 10 bases. CDR3 size: 15 residues. V shed 4 bases and J 4 bases; nucleotides not matched to a gene: 3. Germline CDR1 LNHNV, CDR2 YYDKDF (reference sequence). CDR3 nucleotide sequence: TGTGCCACCAGCACCGGGACAGGGGTCACCGGGGAGCTGTTTTTT. Its protein is CATSTGTGVTGELFF. The complete variable domain, with remaining parts taken from reference TRBV15 and TRBJ2-2, reads DAMVIQNPRYQVTQFGKPVTLSCSQTLNHNVMYWYQQKSSQAPKLLFHYYDKDFNNEADTPDNFQSRRPNTSFCFLDIRSPGLGDTAMYLCATSTGTGVTGELFFGEGSRLTVL.

The chain is built from TRBV30 and TRBJ1-1, with TRBD1 as a possible D gene (6 bases). Germline CDR1 and CDR2: GTSNPN and SVGIG (reference sequence). The CDR3 sequence is 14 residues long. Trimming removed 5 bases from V and 5 bases from J, with 18 bases in between. This CDR3 reads CAWEGTGWGTEAFF. The CDR3 DNA follows: TGTGCCTGGGAGGGAACAGGGTGGGGGACTGAAGCTTTCTTT.

This chain uses TRBV6-4 with TRBJ2-1, with 13 bases aligning to TRBD2. Germline values: CDR1 MRHNA, CDR2 SNTAGT. The length of the CDR3 is 18 residues. V dropped 9 bases and J dropped 1; count of bases not matched to a gene: 12. CDR3: CARPEGLAGWSSYNEQFF. In DNA form, the CDR3 reads TGTGCCAGACCGGAGGGACTAGCGGGATGGTCTTCCTACAATGAGCAGTTCTTC.

The chain has TRBV7-6 and TRBJ1-2; 12 nucleotides agree with TRBD1. Per the germline V gene, CDR1 is SGHVS and CDR2 is FNYEAQ. The V segment lost 6 bases and the J segment 7 bases; nucleotides outside the gene matches: 15. This CDR3 spans 17 amino acids. CDR3 sequence: CASSRNSRDRGRVGYTF. The CDR3 nucleotides read TGTGCCAGCAGTCGTAATTCTCGGGACAGGGGGCGGGTTGGCTACACCTTC.

As to this clone: Germline and junction disagree at one end, which may indicate a read error. V usage is TRBV30 and J usage is TRBJ2-7, with D unresolved. Germline V gene sequence: CDR1 GTSNPN, CDR2 SVGIG (reference sequence). The CDR3 is made up of 12 amino acids. DNA of the CDR3: TGTGCCTGGAGTGCCCACTCCAACGAGCAGTACTTC. This codes for CAWSAHSNEQYF.

This chain joins TRBV18 and TRBJ2-5; 9 bases are shared with TRBD2. The CDR3 is 14 amino acids. Germline V gene sequence: CDR1 KGHSH, CDR2 LQKENI. Trimming removed 6 bases from V and 3 bases from J; junction bases left unmatched: 5. The CDR3 here is CASSPGLAEETQYF. CDR3 in DNA: TGTGCCAGCTCGCCGGGACTAGCCGAAGAGACCCAGTACTTC.

The V call is TRBV27, the J call TRBJ2-2; TRBD1 agrees at 7 bases. V dropped 2 bases and J dropped 7; count of bases not matched to a gene: 10. In germline, CDR1 is MNHEY, CDR2 SMNVEV (reference sequence). This CDR3 contains 16 residues. CDR3 sequence (DNA): TGTGCCAGCAGTTTAGAAGGGACAGCAAGATTCGGGGAGCTGTTTTTT. It encodes CASSLEGTARFGELFF.

J is TRBJ1-1 and V is TRBV4-2; D is uncertain. Trimming left V 0 bases short and J 1 base short, with 3 bases between. The CDR3 has 13 amino acids. CDR1 is LGHNA, CDR2 YNFKEQ, per germline. The CDR3 bases are TGTGCCAGCAGCCAAGACCCGAACACTGAAGCTTTCTTT. Amino acids: CASSQDPNTEAFF.

The chain couples TRBV7-9 to TRBJ2-3, with 11 bases identical to TRBD1. Trimming at V came to 8 bases and at J to 8 bases, leaving 12 bases not matched to a gene. The germline CDR1 and CDR2 sequences are SEHNR and FQNEAQ (reference sequence). This CDR3 has 15 amino acids. This chain's CDR3 is CASVRGTGGSGTQYF. The CDR3 region has the DNA TGTGCCAGCGTACGCGGGACAGGGGGTTCCGGTACGCAGTATTTT.

CDR3 coding DNA: TGTGCCAGCACCTCACCAGGGACTAGCGGGAGGAACATTCAGTACTTC. It yields the protein CASTSPGTSGRNIQYF. The chain has TRBV7-3 and TRBJ2-4; TRBD2 matches at 15 bases. CDR3 length equals 16 residues. Germline CDR1 is SGHTA and CDR2 is FQGTGA. V lost 7 bases, J lost 7 bases, and 8 bases stayed unmatched.

The chain combines TRBV24-1 with TRBJ2-2; D not resolved. Germline CDR1 is KGHDR and CDR2 is SFDVKD. The CDR3 consists of 11 residues. V was clipped by 12 bases and J by 6 bases, with 10 bases between them. The CDR3 DNA follows: TGTGCCTCAGCGACGGCCGGGGAGCTGTTTTTT. This sequence encodes CASATAGELFF.